The clone carrying this T cell receptor beta chain was counted once. The data are from a study of blood T cell repertoires in COVID-19. Original handling: Estimation of nucleated cell counts relied on the amplification of reference gene primers. The method was immunoSEQ multiplex PCR; TCRdb's version includes in-frame clones alone and lacks a portion of them. Clone size and V and J calls were adopted from that table, with D and trimming inferred from the DNA. The sample contains some 290,000 clones, approximately 87% of which appear only once. The receptor was derived from a man aged 55 to 70 who had recovered from COVID-19. Sequenced: peripheral blood.

CDR3 residues: CASSLGVQLNTGELFF. CDR3 nucleotides: TGTGCCAGCAGCTTAGGGGTACAACTGAACACCGGGGAGCTGTTTTTT. This chain links TRBV5-8 with TRBJ2-2, with D maybe TRBD1 (5 bases). The CDR3 loop spans 16 amino acids. From germline, CDR1 is SGHTS and CDR2 YDEGEE. V was cut by 2 bases and J by 1 base, with 12 bases left in between. Combining the CDR3 with reference TRBV5-8 and TRBJ2-2 gives the whole variable domain EAGVTQSPTHLIKTRGQQATLRCSPISGHTSVYWYQQALGLGLQFLLWYDEGEERNRGNFPPRFSGRQFPNYSSELNVNALELEDSALYLCASSLGVQLNTGELFFGEGSRLTVL.